This is a list of T cell receptor beta chains from one sample in a study of blood T cells in healthy people across ages. MiXCR was run by TCRdb on the 5' RACE reads, yielding one entry per CDR3 protein. The data contain about 940,000 distinct CDR3 sequences, around 48% of them singletons. Sequencing was carried out using blood. The origin of the receptors is a man aged 25 to 45 in good health. The CDR3 runs from the conserved cysteine through the conserved F or W. D genes are given only for firm matches. Clone size is not always given. Where it is, it says once, few, many or a class for expanded clones.

v_call,d_call,clone_size,j_call,cdr3_length,cdr3_aa,cdr3_nt
TRBV4-2,-,-,TRBJ2-6,19,CASSHRTDLNSSGANVLTF,TGTGCCAGCAGCCATCGGACAGACCTTAACTCCTCTGGGGCCAACGTCCTGACTTTC
TRBV5-1,-,-,TRBJ1-4,14,CASSWNAGEEKLFF,TGCGCCAGCAGCTGGAATGCAGGAGAAGAAAAACTGTTTTTT
TRBV20-1,-,-,TRBJ2-3,17,CSAPPQVRGSTPDTQYF,TGCAGTGCCCCCCCCCAGGTCAGGGGCTCGACACCAGATACGCAGTATTTT
TRBV4-1,TRBD2,-,TRBJ2-5,16,CASSQDSGSRWETQYF,TGCGCCAGCAGCCAAGATAGCGGGTCCCGGTGGGAGACCCAGTACTTC
TRBV20-1,TRBD2,few,TRBJ2-1,17,CSARDRTSGGVYNEQFF,TGCAGTGCTAGAGATCGGACTAGCGGGGGGGTCTACAATGAGCAGTTCTTC
TRBV6-2/TRBV6-3,-,-,TRBJ2-6,16,CASSPTFSSGANVLTF,TGTGCCAGCAGCCCAACATTTAGCTCTGGGGCCAACGTCCTGACTTTC
TRBV20-1,TRBD2,-,TRBJ2-1,14,CSAVQREYSNEQFF,TGCAGTGCTGTGCAGCGGGAGTATTCGAATGAGCAGTTCTTC
TRBV6-5,TRBD1,-,TRBJ2-3,13,CASSSYRGRTQYF,TGTGCCAGCAGTTCTTACAGGGGGCGGACGCAGTATTTT
TRBV7-2,-,few,TRBJ2-3,15,CASSLKGSLPDTQYF,TGTGCCAGCAGCTTAAAAGGCTCACTACCAGATACGCAGTATTTT
TRBV7-2,-,-,TRBJ2-3,15,CASSITRDPGDTQYF,TGTGCCAGCAGCATCACTAGGGACCCCGGGGATACGCAGTATTTT
TRBV5-6,-,few,TRBJ2-3,14,CASSLWVPTDTQYF,TGTGCCAGCAGCTTGTGGGTCCCGACAGATACGCAGTATTTT
TRBV7-3,TRBD2,-,TRBJ2-1,14,CASSSSGGAAEQFF,TGTGCCAGCAGTTCTAGCGGGGGGGCTGCTGAGCAGTTCTTC
TRBV20-1,-,many,TRBJ1-1,13,CSAIQGGWSEAFF,TGCAGTGCCATACAAGGAGGGTGGTCTGAAGCTTTCTTT
TRBV20-1,-,many,TRBJ2-5,15,CSARMGGTSQETQYF,TGCAGTGCTAGAATGGGTGGGACATCGCAAGAGACCCAGTACTTC
TRBV7-2,-,-,TRBJ1-2,15,CASSLVAGGGYGYTF,TGCGCCAGCAGCTTGGTCGCAGGCGGGGGCTATGGCTACACCTTC
TRBV27,-,-,TRBJ1-5,15,CASSNGPGGNQPQHF,TGTGCCAGCAGTAACGGGCCGGGAGGCAATCAGCCCCAGCATTTT
TRBV9,-,few,TRBJ1-1,15,CASSVGGVGNTEAFF,TGTGCCAGCAGCGTAGGAGGGGTTGGGAACACTGAAGCTTTCTTT
TRBV15,-,-,TRBJ2-5,12,CATSTLQETQYF,TGTGCCACCAGCACTCTCCAAGAGACCCAGTACTTC
TRBV18,-,-,TRBJ2-1,15,CASSQTGGPDNEQFF,TGTGCCAGCTCACAAACGGGGGGCCCAGACAATGAGCAGTTCTTC
TRBV5-6,TRBD1,few,TRBJ2-3,15,CASSRTGGATDTQYF,TGTGCCAGCAGCCGGACAGGGGGCGCGACAGATACGCAGTATTTT
TRBV29-1,-,few,TRBJ1-2,14,CSVGDDTLAFGYTF,TGCAGCGTTGGGGATGACACCCTCGCTTTTGGTTACACCTTC
TRBV20-1,-,-,TRBJ2-5,14,CSARDQGSYNEQYF,TGCAGTGCTAGAGATCAGGGCAGTTACAATGAGCAGTACTTC
TRBV7-9,-,-,TRBJ1-1,15,CASSPFRDINTEAFF,TGTGCCAGCAGCCCTTTTCGGGACATCAACACTGAAGCTTTCTTT
TRBV4-1,-,-,TRBJ1-1,15,CASSQAGAANTEAFF,TGCGCCAGCAGCCAAGCCGGGGCCGCGAACACTGAAGCTTTCTTT
TRBV15,-,-,TRBJ1-2,14,CATSRTGFRYGYTF,TGTGCCACCAGCAGAACAGGGTTCCGCTATGGCTACACCTTC
TRBV7-8,-,many,TRBJ2-5,16,CASSLGGAVIQETQYF,TGTGCCAGCAGCTTAGGTGGGGCAGTTATACAAGAGACCCAGTACTTC
TRBV27,-,-,TRBJ1-6,16,CASRSLRAGGSSPLHF,TGTGCCAGCAGATCACTCAGGGCCGGGGGATCTTCACCCCTCCACTTT
TRBV10-3,-,-,TRBJ2-3,16,CAISEGNPLLTDTQYF,TGTGCCATCAGTGAAGGGAACCCTCTCCTAACAGATACGCAGTATTTT
TRBV7-2,-,-,TRBJ1-2,14,CASSLAATSYGYTF,TGTGCCAGCAGCTTAGCCGCGACCAGCTATGGCTACACCTTC
TRBV4-2,-,few,TRBJ2-1,13,CASSQFTSNEQFF,TGTGCCAGCAGCCAGTTCACTAGCAATGAGCAGTTCTTC
TRBV6-2/TRBV6-3,-,-,TRBJ2-7,12,CASSYGRAEQYF,TGTGCCAGCAGTTACGGCAGGGCCGAGCAGTACTTC
TRBV27,-,few,TRBJ1-2,15,CASSLSGTGNYGYTF,TGTGCCAGCAGTTTATCGGGGACGGGGAACTATGGCTACACCTTC
TRBV9,-,-,TRBJ2-1,15,CASSAGSERKGEQFF,TGTGCCAGCAGCGCCGGATCCGAAAGGAAGGGTGAGCAGTTCTTC
TRBV3-1,TRBD1,-,TRBJ1-4,15,CASSQSGQGGEKLFF,TGTGCCAGCAGCCAGTCCGGACAGGGTGGTGAAAAACTGTTTTTT
TRBV20-1,TRBD2,-,TRBJ2-6,18,CSAPGLAGGGSGANVLTF,TGCAGTGCTCCGGGACTAGCGGGGGGAGGCTCTGGGGCCAACGTCCTGACTTTC
TRBV20-1,TRBD1,few,TRBJ1-2,14,CSAGQGKTYYGYTF,TGCAGTGCTGGACAGGGGAAGACATACTATGGCTACACCTTC
TRBV2,TRBD1,-,TRBJ2-3,16,CASSDISQGGTDTQYF,TGTGCCAGCAGTGATATAAGCCAGGGGGGCACAGATACGCAGTATTTT
TRBV12-3/TRBV12-4,-,-,TRBJ2-5,13,CASSLGLAQTQYF,TGTGCCAGCAGTTTAGGGCTAGCCCAGACCCAGTACTTC
TRBV5-1,-,-,TRBJ2-1,16,CASSLFAIPAENEQFF,TGCGCCAGCAGCTTATTCGCCATACCAGCGGAAAATGAGCAGTTCTTC
TRBV18,TRBD1,few,TRBJ2-4,13,CASATGVANIQYF,TGTGCCAGCGCCACAGGGGTCGCAAACATTCAGTACTTC